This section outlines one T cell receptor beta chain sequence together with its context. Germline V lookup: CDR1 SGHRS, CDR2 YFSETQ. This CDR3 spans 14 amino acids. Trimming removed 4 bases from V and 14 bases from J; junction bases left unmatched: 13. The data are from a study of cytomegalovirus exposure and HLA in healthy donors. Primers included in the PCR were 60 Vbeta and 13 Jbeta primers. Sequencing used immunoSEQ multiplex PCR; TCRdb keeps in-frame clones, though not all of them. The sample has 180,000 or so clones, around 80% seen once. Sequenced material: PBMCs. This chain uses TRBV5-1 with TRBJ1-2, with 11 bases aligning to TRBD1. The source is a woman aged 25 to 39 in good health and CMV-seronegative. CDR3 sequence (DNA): TGCGCCAGCAGCCTAACGCGGGACAGGGGGTCGGGTACCTTC. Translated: CASSLTRDRGSGTF.